These 26 T cell receptor beta chains were all obtained from the same sample, sequenced in a study of blood T cell repertoires in COVID-19. Sequencing used immunoSEQ multiplex PCR; TCRdb keeps in-frame clones, though not all of them. In the table there are around 200,000 clones, roughly 85% of which are singletons. The source material was peripheral blood. These receptors were taken from a human donor with active or convalescent COVID-19. The donor label of this sample is uncertain.

The gene calls are TRBV28 and TRBJ1-3; D gene ambiguous. V gave up 7 bases and J gave up 4 bases, with 8 bases separating them. The CDR3 length is 12 residues. Germline CDR1 and CDR2: MDHEN and SYDVKM. CDR3 DNA sequence: TGTGCCAGCATGGCCCCCGGAAACACCATATATTTT. Residues: CASMAPGNTIYF.

The V and J genes are TRBV19 and TRBJ1-2; D is perhaps TRBD1 (6 bases). The V end lost 5 bases, the J end lost 2 bases, and 9 bases lay between the germline ends. The CDR3 consists of 13 residues. Germline CDR1 and CDR2: LNHDA and SQIVND (reference sequence). CDR3 nucleotides: TGTGCCAGTAGTTTCGACAGGAACTATGGCTACACCTTC. Translating it yields CASSFDRNYGYTF.

The CDR3 sequence is CASSRGWGTGVSYEQYF. The CDR3 DNA sequence: TGTGCCAGCAGCCGTGGGTGGGGGACAGGGGTCTCCTACGAGCAGTACTTC. This chain joins TRBV14 and TRBJ2-7, with 10 bases fitting TRBD1. After removal of 4 bases from V and 0 bases from J, the junction contained 9 bases not matched to a gene. Germline-derived CDR1 and CDR2 are SGHDN and FVKESK. CDR3 length: 17 residues.

This sequence joins TRBV6-5 and TRBJ2-1, with 8 bases fitting TRBD1. Per germline, CDR1 MNHEY and CDR2 SVGAGI. J lost 2 bases, V lost 0 bases, and 0 bases had no gene match. This CDR3 contains 15 residues. DNA for the CDR3: TGTGCCAGCAGTTACTCGGGACAGGCCTACAATGAGCAGTTCTTC. Translated: CASSYSGQAYNEQFF.

This sequence joins TRBV7-2 and TRBJ2-7, with D hard to call. Germline values: CDR1 SGHTA, CDR2 FQGNSA. Trimming took 7 bases from V and 6 from J, leaving 13 bases between them. CDR3 length: 12 amino acids. The CDR3 coding sequence is TGTGCCAGCACCCGTCCTTTTGTCGAGCAGTACTTC. This gives the protein CASTRPFVEQYF.

The rearrangement uses TRBV19 and TRBJ1-5; tentatively, D is TRBD1 (6 bases). Germline CDR1 is LNHDA and CDR2 is SQIVND (reference sequence). The CDR3 contains 15 residues. Trimming left V 7 bases short and J 5 bases short, with 18 bases between. CDR3 sequence: CASTASGGLYQPQHF. The CDR3 region has the DNA TGTGCCAGTACCGCCTCGGGGGGCTTATATCAGCCCCAGCATTTT. The full variable domain, completed using reference TRBV19 and TRBJ1-5, is DGGITQSPKYLFRKEGQNVTLSCEQNLNHDAMYWYRQDPGQGLRLIYYSQIVNDFQKGDIAEGYSVSREKKESFPLTVTSAQKNPTAFYLCASTASGGLYQPQHFGDGTRLSIL.

This chain links TRBV6-4 with TRBJ2-1, with a tentative D call TRBD2 (6 bases). Germline V CDR1 and CDR2: MRHNA, SNTAGT. The CDR3 is 16 amino acids. Trimming stripped 0 bases from V and 1 base from J, with 10 bases between. The CDR3 bases are TGTGCCAGCAGTGACTCGAGAGGGACTTCCTACAATGAGCAGTTCTTC. Its protein product is CASSDSRGTSYNEQFF.

This chain joins TRBV18 and TRBJ1-5, with unresolved D. V was cut by 3 bases and J by 6 bases, with 6 bases left in between. This CDR3 region has 12 residues. Germline values: CDR1 KGHSH, CDR2 LQKENI. The CDR3 loop reads CASSPAGQPQHF. In DNA form, the CDR3 reads TGTGCCAGCTCACCCGCCGGTCAGCCCCAGCATTTT.

The rearrangement uses TRBV28 and TRBJ2-7; TRBD1 matches 10 bases. Unmatched junction bases numbered 4, after V lost 3 bases and J lost 5 bases. This CDR3 is 14 amino acids long. Germline CDR1 MDHEN, CDR2 SYDVKM. CDR3 in amino acids: CASSFSGQGNEQYF. CDR3 sequence (DNA): TGTGCCAGCAGTTTCTCGGGACAGGGGAACGAGCAGTACTTC. Supplemented by reference TRBV28 and TRBJ2-7, the full variable domain reads DVKVTQSSRYLVKRTGEKVFLECVQDMDHENMFWYRQDPGLGLRLIYFSYDVKMKEKGDIPEGYSVSREKKERFSLILESASTNQTSMYLCASSFSGQGNEQYFGPGTRLTVT.

J is TRBJ2-1 and V is TRBV7-8, with 8 bases fitting TRBD2. V lost 5 bases, J lost 9 bases, and 12 bases stayed unmatched. Germline CDR1 and CDR2: SGHVS and FQNEAQ. The CDR3 sequence is 15 residues long. The CDR3 DNA reads as TGTGCCAGCAGCCCCGGGAGGGGGGCTCGGGGTGAGCAGTTCTTC. This codes for CASSPGRGARGEQFF.

The J gene is TRBJ2-7, the V gene TRBV2; 9 bases are a match to TRBD2. The germline gives CDR1 SNHLY, CDR2 FYNNEI. The CDR3 contains 18 residues. The V segment lost 0 bases and the J segment 7 bases; nucleotides outside the gene matches: 16. The CDR3 sequence: CASSEAPPSRAGGKEQYF. The CDR3 bases are TGTGCCAGCAGTGAAGCCCCCCCGTCCCGGGCGGGAGGGAAAGAGCAGTACTTC.

This clone is a singleton in its sample. The CDR3 region has the DNA TGTGCCAGCAGCTTGGAGGCAGGGGGCGAAAAACTGTTTTTT. This sequence encodes CASSLEAGGEKLFF. V and J are TRBV5-6 and TRBJ1-4, with 8 bases matching TRBD1. Germline V lookup: CDR1 SGHDT, CDR2 YYEEEE. V lost 0 bases, J lost 8 bases, and 3 bases stayed unmatched. The CDR3 contains 14 residues. The full variable domain, its missing parts supplied by reference TRBV5-6 and TRBJ1-4, is DAGVTQSPTHLIKTRGQQVTLRCSPKSGHDTVSWYQQALGQGPQFIFQYYEEEERQRGNFPDRFSGHQFPNYSSELNVNALLLGDSALYLCASSLEAGGEKLFFGSGTQLSVL.

The V gene is TRBV7-9, the J gene TRBJ2-3; 7 bases map to TRBD2. The CDR3 is 17 amino acids. The V gene's germline CDR1 is SEHNR and CDR2 FQNEAQ (reference sequence). V dropped 4 bases and J dropped 2; count of bases not matched to a gene: 12. The CDR3 loop is CASSSPTLAAVTDTQYF. The DNA for the CDR3 is TGTGCCAGCAGCTCCCCGACTCTAGCGGCGGTCACAGATACGCAGTATTTT.

The chain couples TRBV13 to TRBJ2-1, with D maybe TRBD2 (5 bases). Trimming stripped 5 bases from V and 5 bases from J, with 10 bases between. Germline CDR1 reads PRHDT; CDR2 reads FYEKMQ (reference sequence). The CDR3 is 13 residues long. The CDR3 DNA reads TGTGCCAGCAGCCGCGGACTGGACAATGAGCAGTTCTTC. It is translated as CASSRGLDNEQFF.

The chain joins TRBV15 to TRBJ1-2; TRBD1 is a possible D gene (6 bases). The germline V and J ends were trimmed by 6 bases and 5 bases, with 13 bases remaining between them. CDR1 and CDR2 from the germline V gene are LNHNV and YYDKDF (reference sequence). The CDR3 contains 13 residues. CDR3 loop: CATSSGQPYGYTF. The CDR3 bases are TGTGCCACCAGTTCTGGACAGCCTTATGGCTACACCTTC.

V and J are TRBV7-9 and TRBJ1-2; tentatively, D is TRBD1 (6 bases). V was trimmed by 5 bases and J by 5 bases, leaving 15 bases between them. Germline CDR1 is SEHNR and CDR2 is FQNEAQ (reference sequence). This CDR3 is 14 amino acids long. CDR3 nucleotide sequence: TGTGCCAGCAGCGGGGGGGCCTTTGGGTATGGCTACACCTTC. It codes for CASSGGAFGYGYTF.

This clone has a handful of counts. CDR3 in amino acids: CASSLWAGGPDTQYF. CDR3 coding DNA: TGTGCCAGCAGTCTGTGGGCAGGGGGCCCAGATACGCAGTATTTT. The rearrangement joins TRBV5-5 to TRBJ2-3; TRBD1 matches at 8 bases. CDR1 is SGHKS, CDR2 YYEKEE, per germline (reference sequence). The CDR3 is 15 residues long. The V segment lost 5 bases and the J segment 4 bases; nucleotides outside the gene matches: 9.

The rearrangement uses TRBV7-9 and TRBJ2-1; D gene uncertain. The CDR3 is 13 residues long. CDR1 and CDR2 (germline): SEHNR, FQNEAQ (reference sequence). V was trimmed by 0 bases and J by 5 bases, leaving 5 bases between them. CDR3 sequence: CASSLALDNEQFF. Here the CDR3 DNA reads TGTGCCAGCAGCTTAGCCCTCGACAATGAGCAGTTCTTC.

The chain combines TRBV3-1 (or the pseudogene TRBV3-2) with TRBJ1-5; D call uncertain. Trimming removed 5 bases at V and 7 bases at J, with 9 bases between. Germline values: CDR1 LGHDT, CDR2 YNNKEL (reference sequence). This CDR3 contains 12 residues. The CDR3 is CASSFPRQPQHF. The CDR3 DNA is TGTGCCAGCAGCTTCCCCAGGCAGCCCCAGCATTTT.

This clone showed up just once. V usage is TRBV6-5 and J usage is TRBJ1-4; possible D gene TRBD1, 6 bases. The germline V gene has CDR1 MNHEY and CDR2 SVGAGI. The V and J ends lost 6 bases and 3 bases respectively, with 11 bases between them. This CDR3 spans 14 amino acids. CDR3 sequence (DNA): TGTGCCAGCAGAACAGGGTGGGCTAATGAAAAACTGTTTTTT. Amino acid sequence: CASRTGWANEKLFF.

The rearrangement uses TRBV2 and TRBJ1-5; unclear D gene. The CDR3 covers 13 residues. Trimming removed 0 bases at V and 7 bases at J, with 7 bases between. Per germline, CDR1 SNHLY and CDR2 FYNNEI. CDR3 region: CASSEAERQPQHF. The CDR3 coding sequence is TGTGCCAGCAGTGAAGCGGAGAGGCAGCCCCAGCATTTT.

The DNA for the CDR3 is TGTGCCAGCAGCTTGTGGGCAGGGGGAGGCTACACCTTC. Translation: CASSLWAGGGYTF. The chain employs TRBV5-4 and TRBJ1-2, with 7 nucleotides matching TRBD1. This CDR3 has 13 amino acids. After removal of 1 base from V and 8 bases from J, the junction contained 5 bases not matched to a gene. In germline, CDR1 is SGHNT, CDR2 YYREEE (reference sequence). Together with reference TRBV5-4 and TRBJ1-2, the CDR3 gives the full variable domain: ETGVTQSPTHLIKTRGQQVTLRCSSQSGHNTVSWYQQALGQGPQFIFQYYREEENGRGNFPPRFSGLQFPNYSSELNVNALELDDSALYLCASSLWAGGGYTFGSGTRLTVV.

This clone was seen once. The V and J genes are TRBV20-1 and TRBJ2-5; D unresolved. V shed 3 bases and J shed 5 bases, with 19 bases lying between them. There are 15 residues in the CDR3. Germline CDR1 reads DFQATT; CDR2 reads SNEGSKA (reference sequence). CDR3 region: CSASSSLGRQETQYF. The CDR3 nucleotides read TGCAGTGCTAGTTCCTCGTTGGGCCGTCAGGAGACCCAGTACTTC.

CDR3 in amino acids: CATIGTGLSYEQYF. CDR3 nucleotides: TGTGCCACCATTGGGACAGGGCTTTCCTACGAGCAGTACTTC. The chain has TRBV28 and TRBJ2-7; 9 bases line up with TRBD1. In germline, CDR1 is MDHEN, CDR2 SYDVKM. The CDR3 totals 14 residues. Losses at the gene ends were 10 bases for V and 1 base for J; bases not matched to a gene: 8.

CDR3 loop: CAISDRDRPNYGYTF. The CDR3 bases are TGTGCCATCAGTGACCGGGACAGGCCTAACTATGGCTACACCTTC. V usage is TRBV10-3 and J usage is TRBJ1-2; 8 bases are a match to TRBD1. This CDR3 comprises 15 residues. After removal of 3 bases from V and 0 bases from J, the junction contained 3 bases not matched to a gene. CDR1 and CDR2 (germline): ENHRY, SYGVKD.

The table lists this clone with a count of one. J is TRBJ2-3 and V is TRBV5-1; D perhaps matches TRBD2 (6 bases). V was trimmed by 1 base and J by 9 bases, leaving 12 bases between them. Looked up from germline, CDR1 is SGHRS and CDR2 is YFSETQ. The CDR3 totals 13 residues. The CDR3 bases are TGCGCCAGCAGCTTGAAGGACTACCGGACGCAGTATTTT. Amino acid sequence: CASSLKDYRTQYF.